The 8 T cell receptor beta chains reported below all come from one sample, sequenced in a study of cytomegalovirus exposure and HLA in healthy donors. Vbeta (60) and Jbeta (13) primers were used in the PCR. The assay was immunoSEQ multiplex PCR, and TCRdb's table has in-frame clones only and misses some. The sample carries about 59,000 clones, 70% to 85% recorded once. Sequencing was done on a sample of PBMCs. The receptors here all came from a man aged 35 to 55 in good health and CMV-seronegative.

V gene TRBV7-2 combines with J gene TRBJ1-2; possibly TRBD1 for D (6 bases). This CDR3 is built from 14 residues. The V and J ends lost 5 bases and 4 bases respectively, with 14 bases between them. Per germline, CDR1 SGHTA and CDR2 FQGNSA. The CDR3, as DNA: TGTGCCAGCAGCGCTACGAGGACAGTCTATGGCTACACCTTC. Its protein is CASSATRTVYGYTF. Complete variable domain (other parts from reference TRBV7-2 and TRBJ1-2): GAGVSQSPSNKVTEKGKDVELRCDPISGHTALYWYRQSLGQGLEFLIYFQGNSAPDKSGLPSDRFSAERTGGSVSTLTIQRTQQEDSAVYLCASSATRTVYGYTFGSGTRLTVV.

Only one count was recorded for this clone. In DNA form, the CDR3 reads TGCGCCAGCAGCTTGGAACCAGGTCGGAACACTGAAGCTTTCTTT. Protein: CASSLEPGRNTEAFF. The rearrangement links TRBV5-1 to TRBJ1-1; D is uncertain. V was pared by 0 bases and J by 1 base, with 10 bases between. The CDR3 has 15 amino acids. Germline lookup yields CDR1 SGHRS and CDR2 YFSETQ.

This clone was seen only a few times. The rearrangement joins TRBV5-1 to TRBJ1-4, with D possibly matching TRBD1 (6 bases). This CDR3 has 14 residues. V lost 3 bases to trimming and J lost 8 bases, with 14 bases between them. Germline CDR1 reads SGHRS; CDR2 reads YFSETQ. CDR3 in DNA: TGCGCCAGCAGCTCCGGACAGAAATTAGAAAAACTGTTTTTT. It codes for CASSSGQKLEKLFF.

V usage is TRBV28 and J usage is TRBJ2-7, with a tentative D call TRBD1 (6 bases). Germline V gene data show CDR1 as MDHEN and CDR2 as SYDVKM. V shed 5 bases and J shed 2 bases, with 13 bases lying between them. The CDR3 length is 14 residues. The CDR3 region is CASSDDRLTYEQYV. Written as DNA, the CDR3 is TGTGCCAGCAGTGACGACAGGTTAACCTACGAGCAGTACGTC.

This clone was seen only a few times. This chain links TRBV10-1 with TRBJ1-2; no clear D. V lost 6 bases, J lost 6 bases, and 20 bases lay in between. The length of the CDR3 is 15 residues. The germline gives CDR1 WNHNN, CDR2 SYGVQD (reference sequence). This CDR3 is CASSDSRTGLDGYTF. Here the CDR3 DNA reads TGCGCCAGCAGCGATTCCCGGACGGGGTTAGATGGCTACACCTTC.

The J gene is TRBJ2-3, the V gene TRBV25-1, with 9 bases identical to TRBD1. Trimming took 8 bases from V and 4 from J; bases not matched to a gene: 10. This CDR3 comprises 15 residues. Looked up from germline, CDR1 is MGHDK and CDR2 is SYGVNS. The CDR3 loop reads CASEPGQGGADTQYF. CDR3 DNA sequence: TGTGCCAGCGAGCCGGGACAGGGAGGTGCAGATACGCAGTATTTT.

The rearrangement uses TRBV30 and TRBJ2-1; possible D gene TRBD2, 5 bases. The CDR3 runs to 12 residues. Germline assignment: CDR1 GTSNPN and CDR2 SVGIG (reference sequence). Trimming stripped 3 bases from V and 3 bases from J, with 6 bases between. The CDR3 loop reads CAWSRDYNEQFF. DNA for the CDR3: TGTGCCTGGAGCCGGGACTACAATGAGCAGTTCTTC. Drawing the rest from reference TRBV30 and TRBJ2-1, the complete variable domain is SQTIHQWPATLVQPVGSPLSLECTVEGTSNPNLYWYRQAAGRGLQLLFYSVGIGQISSEVPQNLSASRPQDRQFILSSKKLLLSDSGFYLCAWSRDYNEQFFGPGTRLTVL.

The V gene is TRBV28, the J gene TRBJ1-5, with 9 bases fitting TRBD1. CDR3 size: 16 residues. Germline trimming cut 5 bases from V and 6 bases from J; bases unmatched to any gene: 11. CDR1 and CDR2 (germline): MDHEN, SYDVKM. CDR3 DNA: TGTGCCAGCAGTATAAAGGGACAGGGCTCGGGTCAGCCCCAGCATTTT. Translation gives CASSIKGQGSGQPQHF.